This paragraph covers one TCR beta chain sequence. This sample is part of a study of shared T cell receptors in the human thymus. The data were produced by immunoSEQ multiplex PCR, yet TCRdb's version contains in-frame clones alone and is incomplete. The sample holds approximately 660,000 clones, around 87% seen once. The CDR3 contains 15 residues. V shed 10 bases and J 5 bases; nucleotides not matched to a gene: 15. Germline assignment: CDR1 KGHSH and CDR2 LQKENI. The data also belong to a second study, concerning human thymus T cells. This second study notes: Infants served as donors; they were healthy and Finnish and were having corrective surgery for congenital heart defects. The authors found apparently biased V and J gene usage in thymic and blood repertoires.

The specimen sequenced was thymocytes. V usage is TRBV18 and J usage is TRBJ2-5; 8 nucleotides line up with TRBD2. The sequence was collected from a boy under two years old with a congenital heart defect. The CDR3: CATLLTSATSETQYF. CDR3 DNA: TGTGCCACCCTTCTGACTAGCGCCACTTCGGAGACCCAGTACTTC.